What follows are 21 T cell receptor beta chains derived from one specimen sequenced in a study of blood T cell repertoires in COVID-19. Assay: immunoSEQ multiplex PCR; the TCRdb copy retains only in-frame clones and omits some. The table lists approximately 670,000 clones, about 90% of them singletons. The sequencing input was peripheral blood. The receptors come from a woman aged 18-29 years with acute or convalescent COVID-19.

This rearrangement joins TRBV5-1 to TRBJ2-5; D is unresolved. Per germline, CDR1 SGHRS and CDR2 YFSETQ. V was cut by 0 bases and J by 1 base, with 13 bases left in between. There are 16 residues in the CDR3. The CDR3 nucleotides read TGCGCCAGCAGCTTGGCCATCCCCGACACCCAAGAGACCCAGTACTTC. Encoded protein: CASSLAIPDTQETQYF.

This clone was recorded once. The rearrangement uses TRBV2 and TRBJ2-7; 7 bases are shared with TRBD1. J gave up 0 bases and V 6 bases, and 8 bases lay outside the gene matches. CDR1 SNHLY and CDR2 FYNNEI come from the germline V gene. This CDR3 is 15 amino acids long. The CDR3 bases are TGTGCCAGCAGACTAGAACAGGGGTCCTCCTACGAGCAGTACTTC. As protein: CASRLEQGSSYEQYF.

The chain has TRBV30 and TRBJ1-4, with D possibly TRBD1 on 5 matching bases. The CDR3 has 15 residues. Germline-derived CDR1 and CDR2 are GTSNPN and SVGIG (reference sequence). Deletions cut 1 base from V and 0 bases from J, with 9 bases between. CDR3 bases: TGTGCCTGGAGTGGGGGGACTTCAACTAATGAAAAACTGTTTTTT. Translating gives CAWSGGTSTNEKLFF.

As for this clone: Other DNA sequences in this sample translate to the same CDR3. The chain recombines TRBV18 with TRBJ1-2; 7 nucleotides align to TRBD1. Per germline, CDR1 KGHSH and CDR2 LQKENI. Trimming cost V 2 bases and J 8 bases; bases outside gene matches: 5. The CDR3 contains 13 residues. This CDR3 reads CASSPGQGDGYTF. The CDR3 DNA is TGTGCCAGCTCACCAGGTCAGGGGGACGGCTACACCTTC.

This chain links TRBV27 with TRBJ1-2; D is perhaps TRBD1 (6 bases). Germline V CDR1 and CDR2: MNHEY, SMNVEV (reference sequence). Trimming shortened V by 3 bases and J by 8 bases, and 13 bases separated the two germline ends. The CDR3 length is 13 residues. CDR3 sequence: CASSFRGLGGYTF. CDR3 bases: TGTGCCAGCAGTTTCAGGGGTCTAGGGGGCTACACCTTC.

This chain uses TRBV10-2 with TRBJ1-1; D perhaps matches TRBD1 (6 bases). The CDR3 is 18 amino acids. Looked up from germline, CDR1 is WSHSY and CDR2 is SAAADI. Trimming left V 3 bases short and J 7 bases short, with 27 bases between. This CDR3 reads CASSEIGGFYAGDIEAFF. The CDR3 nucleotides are TGCGCCAGCAGTGAAATAGGGGGATTTTACGCAGGGGATATTGAAGCTTTCTTT.

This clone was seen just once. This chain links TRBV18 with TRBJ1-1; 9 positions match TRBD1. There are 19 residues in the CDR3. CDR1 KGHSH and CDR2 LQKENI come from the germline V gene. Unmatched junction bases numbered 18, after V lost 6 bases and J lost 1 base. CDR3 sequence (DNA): TGTGCCAGCTCGCAAACAAACAGGGGGCCCATGGAAGAGAACACTGAAGCTTTCTTT. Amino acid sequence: CASSQTNRGPMEENTEAFF.

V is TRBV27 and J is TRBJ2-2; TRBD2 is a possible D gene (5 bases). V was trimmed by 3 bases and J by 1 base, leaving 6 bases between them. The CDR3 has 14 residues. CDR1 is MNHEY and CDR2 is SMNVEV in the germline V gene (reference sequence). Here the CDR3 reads CASSFGGNTGELFF. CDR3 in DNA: TGTGCCAGCAGTTTCGGAGGGAACACCGGGGAGCTGTTTTTT.

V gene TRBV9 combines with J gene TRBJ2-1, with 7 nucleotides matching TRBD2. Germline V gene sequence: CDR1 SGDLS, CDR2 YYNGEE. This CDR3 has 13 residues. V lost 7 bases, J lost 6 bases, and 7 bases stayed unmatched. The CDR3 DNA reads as TGTGCCAGCTCAGTTTGGGGGGGCAATGAGCAGTTCTTC. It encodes CASSVWGGNEQFF.

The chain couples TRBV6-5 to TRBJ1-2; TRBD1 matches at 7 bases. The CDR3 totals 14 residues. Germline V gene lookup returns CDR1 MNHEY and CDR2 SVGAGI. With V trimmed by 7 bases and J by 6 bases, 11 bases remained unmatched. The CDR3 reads CASTPSGTANGYTF. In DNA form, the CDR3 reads TGTGCCAGCACTCCCTCCGGGACAGCAAATGGCTACACCTTC.

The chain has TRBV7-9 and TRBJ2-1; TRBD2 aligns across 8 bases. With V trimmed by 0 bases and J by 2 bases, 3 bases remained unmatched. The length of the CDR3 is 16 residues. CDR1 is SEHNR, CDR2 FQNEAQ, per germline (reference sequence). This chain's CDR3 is CASSLAGGGPYNEQFF. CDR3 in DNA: TGTGCCAGCAGCTTAGCCGGCGGGGGGCCCTACAATGAGCAGTTCTTC.

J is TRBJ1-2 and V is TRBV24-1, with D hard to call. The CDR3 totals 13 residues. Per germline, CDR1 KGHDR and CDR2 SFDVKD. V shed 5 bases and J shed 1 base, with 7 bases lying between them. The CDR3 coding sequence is TGTGCCACCAGTGGGGCAGATAACTATGGCTACACCTTC. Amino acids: CATSGADNYGYTF.

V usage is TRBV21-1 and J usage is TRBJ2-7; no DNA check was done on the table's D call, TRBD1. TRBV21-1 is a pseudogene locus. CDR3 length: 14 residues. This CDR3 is CASSKAGHSYEQYF. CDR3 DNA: TGTGCCAGCAGCAAAGCGGGACACTCCTACGAGCAGTACTTC.

CDR3 region: CASSAGSYGYTF. CDR3 DNA: TGTGCCAGCAGCGCGGGGAGCTATGGCTACACCTTC. The gene calls are TRBV6-5 and TRBJ1-2; D remains ambiguous. Per germline, CDR1 MNHEY and CDR2 SVGAGI. CDR3 length equals 12 residues. V was pared by 6 bases and J by 4 bases, with 9 bases between.

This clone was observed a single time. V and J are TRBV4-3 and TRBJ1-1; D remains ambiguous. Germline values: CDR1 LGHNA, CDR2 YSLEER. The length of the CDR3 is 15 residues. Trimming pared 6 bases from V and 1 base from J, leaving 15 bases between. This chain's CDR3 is CASSPSSQRNTEAFF. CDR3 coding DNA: TGCGCCAGCAGTCCAAGCTCCCAACGGAACACTGAAGCTTTCTTT.

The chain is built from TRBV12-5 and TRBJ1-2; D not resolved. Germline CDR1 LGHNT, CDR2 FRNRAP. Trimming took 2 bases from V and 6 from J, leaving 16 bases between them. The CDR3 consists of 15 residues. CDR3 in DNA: TGTGCTAGTGGTTTGTTGAAATTCCGCGGGGATGGCTACACCTTC. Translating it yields CASGLLKFRGDGYTF.

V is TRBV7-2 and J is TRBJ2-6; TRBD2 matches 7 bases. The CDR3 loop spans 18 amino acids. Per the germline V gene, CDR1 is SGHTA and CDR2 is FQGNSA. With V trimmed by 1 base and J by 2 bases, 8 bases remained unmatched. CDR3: CASSLGPSGLPGANVLTF. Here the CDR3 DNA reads TGTGCCAGCAGCTTAGGACCTAGCGGCCTCCCTGGGGCCAACGTCCTGACTTTC.

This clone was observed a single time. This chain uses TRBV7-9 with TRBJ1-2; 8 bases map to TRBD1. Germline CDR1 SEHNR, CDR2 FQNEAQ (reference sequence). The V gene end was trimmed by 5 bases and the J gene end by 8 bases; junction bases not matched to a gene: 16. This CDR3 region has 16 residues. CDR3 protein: CASSDSGTGGIGGYTF. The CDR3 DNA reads TGTGCCAGCAGCGACTCCGGGACAGGAGGGATTGGGGGCTACACCTTC.

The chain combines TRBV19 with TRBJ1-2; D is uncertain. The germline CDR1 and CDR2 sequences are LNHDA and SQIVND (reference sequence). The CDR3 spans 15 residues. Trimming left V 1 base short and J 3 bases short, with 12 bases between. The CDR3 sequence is CASSIAPGSHYGYTF. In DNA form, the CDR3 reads TGTGCCAGTAGTATAGCCCCGGGTTCACACTATGGCTACACCTTC. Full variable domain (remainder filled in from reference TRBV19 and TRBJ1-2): DGGITQSPKYLFRKEGQNVTLSCEQNLNHDAMYWYRQDPGQGLRLIYYSQIVNDFQKGDIAEGYSVSREKKESFPLTVTSAQKNPTAFYLCASSIAPGSHYGYTFGSGTRLTVV.

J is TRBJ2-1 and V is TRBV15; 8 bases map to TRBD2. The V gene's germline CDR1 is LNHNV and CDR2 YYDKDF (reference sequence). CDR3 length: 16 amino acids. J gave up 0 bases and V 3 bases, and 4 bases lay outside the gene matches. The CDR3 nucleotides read TGTGCCACCAGCAGCCAGCGGGGGAGCTCCTACAATGAGCAGTTCTTC. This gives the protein CATSSQRGSSYNEQFF.

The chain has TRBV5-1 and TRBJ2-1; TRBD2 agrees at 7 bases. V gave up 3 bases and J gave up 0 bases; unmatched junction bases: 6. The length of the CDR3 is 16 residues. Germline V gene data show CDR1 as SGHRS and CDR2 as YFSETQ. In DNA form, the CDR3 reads TGCGCCAGCAGCTGGTCGACTAGCTCCTCCTACAATGAGCAGTTCTTC. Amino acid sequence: CASSWSTSSSYNEQFF.